The 22 T cell receptor beta chains below all came from one sample that was sequenced in a study of blood T cells in healthy people across ages. Alongside a J-beta primer mix, a sample-barcoded 5' primer served in a second PCR lasting roughly 6 to 11 cycles. TCRdb recomputed calls from the 5' RACE reads with MiXCR, one row per CDR3 protein. The sample holds 1.5 million to 2 million distinct CDR3 sequences, 49% seen once. Sample: blood. The receptors originated from a woman in her forties in good health.

This rearrangement joins TRBV28 to TRBJ2-7; no clear D. Germline V gene sequence: CDR1 MDHEN, CDR2 SYDVKM. Trimming shortened V by 2 bases and J by 6 bases, and 8 bases separated the two germline ends. The CDR3 runs to 12 residues. The CDR3 loop reads CASSLIGLEQYF. Here the CDR3 DNA reads TGTGCCAGCAGTTTAATAGGGCTCGAGCAGTACTTC.

This chain uses TRBV3-1 with TRBJ2-7, with a weak D call TRBD2 (6 bases). The J call is in doubt because the DNA end fits TRBJ2-5 better. The CDR3 is made up of 16 amino acids. Germline V gene lookup returns CDR1 LGHDT and CDR2 YNNKEL (reference sequence). CDR3 sequence: CASSQDARLGGETQYF. The CDR3 nucleotides are TGTGCCAGCAGCCAAGATGCGCGGCTGGGAGGAGAGACCCAGTACTTC.

This clonotype was recorded a few times. The genes are TRBV7-8 and TRBJ2-7; the match to TRBD1 covers 9 bases. The CDR3 has 15 residues. Germline values: CDR1 SGHVS, CDR2 FQNEAQ. After removal of 0 bases from V and 4 bases from J, the junction contained 4 bases not matched to a gene. In DNA, the CDR3 is TGTGCCAGCAGCTTAGCGTCGGGACAGGGTTACGAGCAGTACTTC. This translates into CASSLASGQGYEQYF.

Ten or more counts support this clonotype. An end of the junction differs from the germline gene, which may be a read error. The chain combines TRBV5-1 with TRBJ2-1, with TRBD1 identical over 7 bases. This CDR3 contains 14 residues. Germline values: CDR1 SGHRS, CDR2 YFSETQ. This CDR3 reads CASSLATGDNEQFF. As DNA, the CDR3 is TGTGCCAGCAGCTTGGCCACAGGGGACAATGAGCAGTTCTTC.

The chain uses TRBV28 and TRBJ1-2; possibly TRBD1 for D (5 bases). Trimming pared 4 bases from V and 8 bases from J, leaving 8 bases between. The CDR3 runs 11 residues. Germline-derived CDR1 and CDR2 are MDHEN and SYDVKM. The DNA for the CDR3 is TGTGCCAGCAGTTGGAGGGGCGGCTACACCTTC. It yields the protein CASSWRGGYTF.

This clonotype was seen a handful of times. V and J are TRBV28 and TRBJ2-3; D is ambiguous. The CDR3 is 14 amino acids. Trimming took 6 bases from V and 7 from J, leaving 17 bases between them. Per germline, CDR1 MDHEN and CDR2 SYDVKM. In DNA, the CDR3 is TGTGCCAGCAGCTCTCCGGCTACTGGGTATACGCAGTATTTT. Its protein product is CASSSPATGYTQYF.

Here the CDR3 DNA reads TGTGCCAGCACCCGGGGGACTAGCATCGGGCAAGAGACCCAGTACTTC. As protein: CASTRGTSIGQETQYF. V usage is TRBV12-3 or TRBV12-4 and J usage is TRBJ2-7; 9 bases agree with TRBD2. The DNA end is a closer match to TRBJ2-5, so the J assignment may be wrong. The CDR3 sequence is 16 residues long.

This clonotype turned up a few times. The genes are TRBV29-1 and TRBJ2-1; possible D gene TRBD1, 6 bases. This CDR3 comprises 13 residues. Germline V gene lookup returns CDR1 SQVTM and CDR2 ANQGSEA. The V and J ends lost 6 bases and 0 bases respectively, with 9 bases between them. The CDR3 loop is CSVGASSYNEQFF. CDR3 DNA sequence: TGCAGCGTGGGGGCCTCCTCCTACAATGAGCAGTTCTTC.

This clonotype was found many times. One end of the junction is discordant with germline, which a read error may explain. V gene TRBV7-2 combines with J gene TRBJ2-7, with D unclear. This CDR3 has 13 residues. Germline values: CDR1 SGHTA, CDR2 FQGNSA. The CDR3 here is CASSLVASYEQYF. DNA for the CDR3: TGTGCCAGCAGTTTAGTGGCCTCCTACGAGCAGTACTTC.

This clonotype has more than one count but fewer than ten. The chain carries TRBV7-9 and TRBJ1-5; unclear D gene. The germline gives CDR1 SEHNR, CDR2 FQNEAQ (reference sequence). V shed 3 bases and J shed 6 bases, with 15 bases lying between them. This CDR3 spans 15 amino acids. The CDR3 sequence: CASSFFLWDTQPQHF. The CDR3 nucleotides are TGTGCCAGCAGCTTCTTTTTATGGGATACTCAGCCCCAGCATTTT.

The rearrangement links TRBV20-1 to TRBJ2-7, with D tentatively TRBD1 or TRBD2 (5 bases each). V was cut by 7 bases and J by 3 bases, with 16 bases left in between. The CDR3 extends over 13 amino acids. Germline V lookup: CDR1 DFQATT, CDR2 SNEGSKA (reference sequence). The CDR3 reads CSVSDPGSYEQYF. The CDR3 DNA reads as TGCAGTGTTTCCGACCCAGGGAGCTACGAGCAGTACTTC.

This clonotype appeared a few times. The J gene is TRBJ2-1, the V gene TRBV13, with D perhaps matching TRBD2 (5 bases). The length of the CDR3 is 15 residues. Germline-derived CDR1 and CDR2 are PRHDT and FYEKMQ (reference sequence). Trimming pared 3 bases from V and 8 bases from J, leaving 17 bases between. In DNA form, the CDR3 reads TGTGCCAGCAGCTTGAGCGGATCCCCCCAGGATGAGCAGTTCTTC. This gives the protein CASSLSGSPQDEQFF.

A note on this clonotype: The junction and the germline gene differ at one end; a read error may be behind it. This sequence joins TRBV4-1 and TRBJ2-6; D gene unclear. The germline CDR1 and CDR2 sequences are MGHRA and YSYEKL. CDR3 size: 17 residues. The CDR3 reads CASSQVSGRSGSNVLTF. CDR3 sequence (DNA): TGCGCCAGCAGCCAAGTCTCTGGACGCTCTGGGTCCAACGTCCTGACTTTC.

The rearrangement joins TRBV27 to TRBJ2-1, with D perhaps assigned TRBD1 or TRBD2 (6 bases each). CDR1 MNHEY and CDR2 SMNVEV come from the germline V gene (reference sequence). This CDR3 has 11 amino acids. Trimming cost V 8 bases and J 12 bases, with 14 bases left between them. The CDR3 DNA reads as TGTGCCAGCCGTACCGGGGGCGGGCAGTTCTTC. Translating gives CASRTGGGQFF.

The chain links TRBV11-2 to TRBJ1-6; TRBD1 matches at 8 bases. The V and J ends lost 4 bases and 7 bases, in that order; junction bases with no gene match: 6. The V gene's germline CDR1 is SGHAT and CDR2 FQNNGV. The CDR3 sequence is 15 residues long. CDR3 sequence: CASSSTGGTNSPLHF. The CDR3 nucleotides read TGTGCCAGCAGCTCAACAGGGGGGACGAATTCACCCCTCCACTTT.

This chain connects TRBV28 to TRBJ1-2; the D gene is possibly TRBD1 (5 bases). Germline V gives CDR1 MDHEN, CDR2 SYDVKM. V lost 5 bases and J lost 8, with 18 bases in between. This CDR3 has 14 residues. The CDR3 loop is CASSPSGRGGGYTF. The CDR3 DNA is TGTGCCAGCAGTCCCTCGGGGAGGGGTGGGGGCTACACCTTC.

The rearrangement joins TRBV7-9 to TRBJ2-3; TRBD2 agrees at 7 bases. With V trimmed by 6 bases and J by 6 bases, 18 bases remained unmatched. The CDR3 extends over 17 amino acids. CDR1 is SEHNR, CDR2 FQNEAQ, per germline (reference sequence). For the CDR3, the DNA is TGTGCCAGCAGTTCTTCCCCCGGGGGGACTGATTATGATACGCAGTATTTT. It specifies CASSSSPGGTDYDTQYF.

This clonotype was seen only a few times. V gene TRBV6-5 combines with J gene TRBJ2-6; the match to TRBD1 covers 8 bases. CDR3 size: 16 residues. The junction had 7 bases not matched to a gene; V was cut back by 5 bases and J by 4 bases. In germline, CDR1 is MNHEY, CDR2 SVGAGI. DNA for the CDR3: TGTGCCAGCAGTCTTTCGGACAGGGCCGGGGCCAACGTCCTGACTTTC. Translation: CASSLSDRAGANVLTF.

J is TRBJ2-4 and V is TRBV6-2 or TRBV6-3; tentative D call: TRBD1 (5 bases). Trimming pared 9 bases from V and 9 bases from J, leaving 21 bases between. The germline V gene has CDR1 MNHEY and CDR2 SVGEGT. The CDR3 runs 14 residues. The CDR3 nucleotides read TGTGCCAGTCGACCCCTAGGGGAATCGGGCATTCAGTACTTC. This codes for CASRPLGESGIQYF.

The chain joins TRBV4-1 to TRBJ2-7; 7 bases line up with TRBD2. Germline V lookup: CDR1 MGHRA, CDR2 YSYEKL. With V trimmed by 3 bases and J by 0 bases, 8 bases remained unmatched. CDR3 length: 16 residues. CDR3 nucleotide sequence: TGCGCCAGCAGCCATACGGGAGGACTGACCTCCTACGAGCAGTACTTC. Translation gives CASSHTGGLTSYEQYF.

The CDR3 spells CSANGRGRDEQYF. The DNA of the CDR3 is TGCAGTGCTAACGGCAGGGGGCGCGACGAGCAGTACTTC. This chain uses TRBV20-1 with TRBJ2-5; 8 positions agree with TRBD1. The J call may be faulty, since TRBJ2-7 better matches the DNA end. The CDR3 sequence is 13 residues long. Germline V gene data show CDR1 as DFQATT and CDR2 as SNEGSKA (reference sequence).

The chain has TRBV6-5 and TRBJ2-1; TRBD2 might be the D (6 bases). V was trimmed by 0 bases and J by 5 bases, leaving 11 bases between them. CDR1 and CDR2 from the germline V gene are MNHEY and SVGAGI. The CDR3 is made up of 15 amino acids. This CDR3 is CASSYSALAHNEQFF. CDR3 nucleotide sequence: TGTGCCAGCAGTTACTCGGCACTAGCTCACAATGAGCAGTTCTTC.